The 24 T cell receptor beta chains below were found in one sample sequenced in a study of OX40 agonist ivuxolimab in advanced cancers. Produced via immunoSEQ multiplex PCR; TCRdb's table is partial and in-frame only. The profile shows tens of thousands of clones, around nine tenths of them singletons. The sequencing used CD4+ or CD8+ T cells sorted from blood, collected in a trial of the OX40 agonist ivuxolimab. Receptors were obtained from an adult with an advanced solid tumor such as melanoma, head and neck, liver or kidney cancer.

The chain uses TRBV4-1 and TRBJ2-3; maybe TRBD1 (6 bases). CDR3 length equals 18 residues. V lost 4 bases to trimming and J lost 0 bases, with 20 bases between them. Germline V gives CDR1 MGHRA, CDR2 YSYEKL. The CDR3 here is CASSPTGLGDISTDTQYF. The DNA of the CDR3 is TGCGCCAGCAGCCCCACTGGCCTGGGGGACATTAGCACAGATACGCAGTATTTT.

This rearrangement joins TRBV7-8 to TRBJ2-1; 11 positions match TRBD1. Trimming removed 5 bases from V and 7 bases from J; junction bases left unmatched: 13. Germline CDR1 is SGHVS and CDR2 is FQNEAQ. The CDR3 contains 17 residues. The CDR3 region has the DNA TGTGCCAGCAGCATACGGCCCCGGGACAGGGGGACGAATGAGCAGTTCTTC. It codes for CASSIRPRDRGTNEQFF.

The V and J genes are TRBV7-9 and TRBJ1-2, with 8 bases lining up with TRBD1. This CDR3 region has 18 residues. CDR1 is SEHNR and CDR2 is FQNEAQ in the germline V gene (reference sequence). The junction had 16 bases not matched to a gene; V was cut back by 2 bases and J by 5 bases. The DNA for the CDR3 is TGTGCCAGCAGCTTATCCCCTGGCGGACAGGGACTTCGGTATGGCTACACCTTC. Protein product: CASSLSPGGQGLRYGYTF.

The chain has TRBV6-6 and TRBJ2-4, with unresolved D. Germline assignment: CDR1 MNHNY and CDR2 SVGAGI (reference sequence). Trimming cost V 5 bases and J 1 base, with 12 bases left between them. The CDR3 is 15 amino acids. DNA for the CDR3: TGTGCCAGCAGTGTCAGCGTAGGGGCCAAAAACATTCAGTACTTC. This translates into CASSVSVGAKNIQYF.

This chain joins TRBV5-5 and TRBJ2-1, with TRBD2 identical over 7 bases. The V and J ends lost 1 base and 7 bases, in that order; junction bases with no gene match: 2. CDR1 is SGHKS and CDR2 is YYEKEE in the germline V gene (reference sequence). The CDR3 sequence is 13 residues long. CDR3: CASSLLSGNEQFF. The CDR3 bases are TGTGCCAGCAGCTTGCTTAGCGGGAATGAGCAGTTCTTC.

The rearrangement links TRBV21-1 to TRBJ1-2; TRBD1, as called in the table, went unchecked against the DNA. TRBV21-1 is assigned pseudogene status. The CDR3 loop spans 17 amino acids. The CDR3 protein is CASSPRIWARANYGYTF. The CDR3 nucleotides are TGTGCCAGCAGCCCCCGGATTTGGGCCCGAGCTAACTATGGCTACACCTTC.

This chain joins TRBV5-1 and TRBJ2-2; no definite D call. CDR1 and CDR2 (germline): SGHRS, YFSETQ. The V gene lost 4 bases and the J gene lost 8 bases, with 15 bases spanning the gap. The CDR3 extends over 14 amino acids. CDR3 amino acids: CASSMTQAWGELFF. In DNA, the CDR3 is TGCGCCAGCAGCATGACCCAAGCCTGGGGGGAGCTGTTTTTT.

This clone was observed a single time. The chain links TRBV7-9 to TRBJ2-3; no reliable D call. Germline-derived CDR1 and CDR2 are SEHNR and FQNEAQ (reference sequence). The CDR3 length is 13 residues. V was trimmed by 5 bases and J by 4 bases, leaving 10 bases between them. The CDR3 protein is CASSPTDPDTQYF. CDR3 sequence (DNA): TGTGCCAGCAGCCCAACAGACCCAGATACGCAGTATTTT.

The chain links TRBV7-9 to TRBJ2-3; 8 bases agree with TRBD2. V lost 6 bases and J lost 2; bases outside the gene matches: 10. The germline V gene encodes CDR1 SEHNR and CDR2 FQNEAQ (reference sequence). CDR3 length: 16 amino acids. CDR3 coding DNA: TGTGCCAGCAGGCCGGGAGGGCCTACGCACACAGATACGCAGTATTTT. Protein product: CASRPGGPTHTDTQYF.

The V gene is TRBV25-1, the J gene TRBJ2-3; tentative D call: TRBD2 (6 bases). The CDR3 consists of 14 residues. Germline V gene sequence: CDR1 MGHDK, CDR2 SYGVNS. V was shortened by 5 bases and J by 1 base, with 10 bases between the two germline ends. The CDR3: CASSRASGTDTQYF. In nucleotides, the CDR3 is TGTGCCAGCAGTAGGGCTAGCGGCACAGATACGCAGTATTTT.

Here the CDR3 reads CASSLDTPNTLAKNIQYF. In DNA form, the CDR3 reads TGCGCCAGCAGCTTGGATACGCCAAACACACTAGCCAAAAACATTCAGTACTTC. The V and J genes are TRBV5-1 and TRBJ2-4; the D is unclear. This CDR3 is 18 amino acids long. V gave up 0 bases and J gave up 0 bases, with 16 bases separating them. CDR1 is SGHRS and CDR2 is YFSETQ in the germline V gene.

This rearrangement joins TRBV30 to TRBJ1-6; D is possibly TRBD1 (6 bases). Germline V gives CDR1 GTSNPN, CDR2 SVGIG (reference sequence). The length of the CDR3 is 13 residues. V was pared by 5 bases and J by 6 bases, with 11 bases between. This CDR3 reads CAWGTGFNSPLHF. The CDR3, as DNA: TGTGCCTGGGGAACAGGGTTTAATTCACCCCTCCACTTT.

This clone came up once. J is TRBJ2-7 and V is TRBV6-1; D remains ambiguous. The CDR3 has 11 amino acids. Per germline, CDR1 MNHNS and CDR2 SASEGT. Trimming shortened V by 5 bases and J by 6 bases, and 8 bases separated the two germline ends. CDR3 in DNA: TGTGCCAGCAGTACCACACCCGAGCAGTACTTC. Protein: CASSTTPEQYF.

The genes are TRBV7-2 and TRBJ2-5; perhaps TRBD2 as D (6 bases). The V and J ends lost 4 bases and 5 bases respectively, with 17 bases between them. In germline, CDR1 is SGHTA, CDR2 FQGNSA. This CDR3 spans 15 amino acids. Here the CDR3 reads CASSSYDGTLETQYF. The CDR3 bases are TGTGCCAGCAGCTCTTACGACGGGACTCTTGAGACCCAGTACTTC. The full variable domain, rest sourced from reference TRBV7-2 and TRBJ2-5, is GAGVSQSPSNKVTEKGKDVELRCDPISGHTALYWYRQSLGQGLEFLIYFQGNSAPDKSGLPSDRFSAERTGGSVSTLTIQRTQQEDSAVYLCASSSYDGTLETQYFGPGTRLLVL.

The chain has TRBV5-6 and TRBJ2-7, with TRBD1 as a possible D gene (5 bases). Trimming took 4 bases from V and 1 from J, leaving 6 bases between them. The CDR3 contains 12 residues. Germline loops: CDR1 SGHDT, CDR2 YYEEEE. The CDR3 is CASSQGSYEQYF. DNA for the CDR3: TGTGCCAGCAGCCAGGGTTCCTACGAGCAGTACTTC.

The J gene is TRBJ2-1, the V gene TRBV4-2; tentatively, D is TRBD1 or TRBD2 (5 bases each). V was trimmed by 3 bases and J by 3 bases, leaving 15 bases between them. Germline CDR1 reads LGHNA; CDR2 reads YNFKEQ. The CDR3 is 16 residues long. CDR3 region: CASSHKPRDLYNEQFF. Written as DNA, the CDR3 is TGTGCCAGCAGCCACAAACCCCGGGACCTCTACAATGAGCAGTTCTTC.

This CDR3 reads CASNRQGTGVYGYTF. CDR3 bases: TGTGCCAGCAATCGACAGGGGACAGGGGTCTATGGCTACACCTTC. J is TRBJ1-2 and V is TRBV6-1; 10 bases are shared with TRBD1. This CDR3 comprises 15 residues. The V gene end was trimmed by 7 bases and the J gene end by 4 bases; junction bases not matched to a gene: 9. From germline, CDR1 is MNHNS and CDR2 SASEGT.

The chain is built from TRBV29-1 and TRBJ2-3; D unresolved. Per germline, CDR1 SQVTM and CDR2 ANQGSEA. This CDR3 spans 11 amino acids. The V end lost 6 bases, the J end lost 0 bases, and 4 bases lay between the germline ends. CDR3 sequence reads: CSVRSTDTQYF. In nucleotides, the CDR3 is TGCAGCGTCAGGAGCACAGATACGCAGTATTTT.

CDR3 DNA sequence: TGTGCCAGCAGTTTCACAGGTGCCCTAGACATTCAGTACTTC. It yields the protein CASSFTGALDIQYF. V is TRBV6-1 and J is TRBJ2-4, with D perhaps matching TRBD1 (5 bases). Trimming took 5 bases from V and 8 from J, leaving 16 bases between them. Germline assignment: CDR1 MNHNS and CDR2 SASEGT. The CDR3 length is 14 residues.

The table lists this clone with a count of one. J is TRBJ1-3 and V is TRBV6-1, with a possible D match to TRBD1 (5 bases). CDR3 length: 13 amino acids. The germline V gene encodes CDR1 MNHNS and CDR2 SASEGT. V was pared by 6 bases and J by 3 bases, with 9 bases between. The CDR3, as DNA: TGTGCCAGCAGGAAGGGGATTGGAAACACCATATATTTT. This codes for CASRKGIGNTIYF.

The sample holds a few counts of this clone. V gene TRBV5-1 combines with J gene TRBJ2-3, with 10 bases matching TRBD2. The CDR3 extends over 19 amino acids. V lost 4 bases to trimming and J lost 2 bases; unmatched junction nucleotides: 16. The germline V gene has CDR1 SGHRS and CDR2 YFSETQ. The CDR3 DNA reads TGCGCCAGCAGCGCCCGATTATCAACTAGCGGGATGAACACAGATACGCAGTATTTT. It specifies CASSARLSTSGMNTDTQYF. Complete variable domain (other parts from reference TRBV5-1 and TRBJ2-3): KAGVTQTPRYLIKTRGQQVTLSCSPISGHRSVSWYQQTPGQGLQFLFEYFSETQRNKGNFPGRFSGRQFSNSRSEMNVSTLELGDSALYLCASSARLSTSGMNTDTQYFGPGTRLTVL.

The V gene is TRBV9, the J gene TRBJ2-4; D perhaps matches TRBD1 (6 bases). Germline values: CDR1 SGDLS, CDR2 YYNGEE. The V gene lost 4 bases and the J gene lost 4 bases, with 15 bases spanning the gap. The CDR3 is 15 amino acids. CDR3 protein: CASSPSVGQKNIQYF. The CDR3 nucleotides are TGTGCCAGCAGCCCCAGCGTAGGACAGAAAAACATTCAGTACTTC. The variable domain in full, with the rest retrieved from reference TRBV9 and TRBJ2-4, is DSGVTQTPKHLITATGQRVTLRCSPRSGDLSVYWYQQSLDQGLQFLIQYYNGEERAKGNILERFSAQQFPDLHSELNLSSLELGDSALYFCASSPSVGQKNIQYFGAGTRLSVL.

The genes are TRBV30 and TRBJ1-3, with D uncertain. The CDR3 runs 11 residues. V shed 6 bases and J shed 1 base, with 4 bases lying between them. Germline assignment: CDR1 GTSNPN and CDR2 SVGIG (reference sequence). The CDR3 reads CACGSGNTIYF. The DNA of the CDR3 is TGTGCCTGCGGGTCTGGAAACACCATATATTTT.

V usage is TRBV6-6 and J usage is TRBJ1-6; 8 positions match TRBD1. With 0 bases clipped from V and 10 bases from J, the junction kept 5 bases outside the gene matches. The germline V gene encodes CDR1 MNHNY and CDR2 SVGAGI (reference sequence). CDR3 size: 15 residues. CDR3 in amino acids: CASSYSGRDRSPLHF. The CDR3, as DNA: TGTGCCAGCAGTTACTCGGGCAGGGACAGGTCACCCCTCCACTTT.